This TCR beta chain derives from a study of blood T cell repertoires in COVID-19 (dated by TCRdb to about 2020). For the study in its entirety: The collaborator samples originated in the United States, Italy and Spain and spanned the acute and convalescent phases of COVID-19. HLA class I and class II types, where available, came from metadata supplied by the sample provider rather than from assay-based typing. Samples came from the ongoing ImmuneRACE study (first 160 participants) plus 1,254 subjects from 6 global collaborators. The repertoires were released in a freely available public database meant as a resource for research on the immune response to SARS-CoV-2. The prospective study material was composed of cDNA or gDNA derived from T cells, B-cell-depleted T cells, or PBMCs. Deeply sampled blood TCRbeta repertoires from subjects exposed to, actively infected with, or recovered from COVID-19 were included in the dataset. Sample metadata almost always included a de-identified subject ID, COVID-19 status, age in years and sex. What the study reported, not specific to this receptor: The quantity of clinical and demographic metadata differed by source and by participant and was supplied without curation.

The immunoSEQ Assay, a bias-controlled multiplex PCR, was used to amplify TCRbeta CDR3 regions from genomic DNA. Under the source paper's analysis protocol: Within the assay, amplification of reference gene primers was used to estimate how many nucleated cells each sample contained. To quantify the absolute abundance of each unique TCRbeta CDR3 rearrangement, sequence reads were collapsed and filtered. Productive Simpson clonality was computed per sample as the square root of Simpson's diversity index over productive rearrangements. Held by TCRdb, this immuneACCESS table contains in-frame sequences only and omits some clones. Under half of the omission traces to an unresolved V gene where checked; the cause of the rest is unknown. The D gene and trimming were derived from the DNA, and the V and J assignments and clone size from that table. For this sample there are 80,000 to 130,000 clones; more than 85% appear just once. Together, the top ten hold about 1% of the sample.

The collaborating institutions used their own protocols to collect whole blood in K2EDTA tubes. For TCRbeta analysis, collaborators shipped samples in one of three forms: frozen whole blood, isolated PBMCs, or DNA extracted from either of those sample types. Sequences SNHLY (CDR1) and FYNNEI (CDR2) are obtained from the germline V gene. The cysteine opens and the phenylalanine closes a CDR3 of 15 amino acids. CDR3 DNA is the only sequence kept; it has 45 bases, read in frame from the first base. At the junction V is shortened by 6 bases and J by 3 bases, with 18 bases in between. Remarks on this clone: Its specific antigen is unknown. No qualities accompany the bases; no much larger clone lies one base away.

The V and J genes are TRBV2 and TRBJ2-7, with a weak D call of TRBD1 (6 bases match). The sequenced sample consisted of peripheral blood. The clonotype comes from a man in his sixties with acute or convalescent COVID-19. The DNA sequence is given as TGTGCCAGCAGCGGCTCGGACAGAGCCTACTACGAGCAGTACTTC. This translates into CASSGSDRAYYEQYF.